These 2 T cell receptor beta chains came from one sample sequenced in a study of T-cell memory formation after mild COVID-19. MiXCR, run by TCRdb on the 5' RACE reads, gives a single entry per CDR3 protein. The table has a few hundred thousand distinct CDR3 sequences, around a fifth seen once. The specimen sequenced was PBMCs or a T cell subset sorted from them (not recorded which). These receptors came from an adult woman who had mild COVID-19 (a few samples of this study predate the infection). Cell type and time point are not known.

At least ten counts were recorded for this clonotype. The chain has TRBV3-1 and TRBJ1-2; D is uncertain. V lost 2 bases to trimming and J lost 0 bases, with 19 bases between them. This CDR3 region has 18 residues. CDR1 is LGHDT, CDR2 YNNKEL, per germline (reference sequence). This CDR3 reads CASSQPSRVRAANYGYTF. Here the CDR3 DNA reads TGTGCCAGCAGCCAACCATCAAGAGTCAGAGCCGCTAACTATGGCTACACCTTC.

This chain links TRBV5-8 with TRBJ1-1; D possibly corresponds to TRBD1 (5 bases). V dropped 0 bases and J dropped 4 bases, with 13 bases sitting between them. The CDR3 is 15 amino acids. Germline V gene sequence: CDR1 SGHTS, CDR2 YDEGEE. In nucleotides, the CDR3 is TGTGCCAGCAGCTTGGATGGAGGGGTGGGCACTGAAGCTTTCTTT. Translated: CASSLDGGVGTEAFF.